A selection of T cell receptor beta chains follows, all from one sample in a study of blood T cell repertoires in COVID-19. Here immunoSEQ multiplex PCR was the method, and the copy in TCRdb shows in-frame clones only, minus some. The repertoire holds 160,000 or so clones, with roughly nine tenths as singletons. The sequencing input was peripheral blood. These receptors all come from a woman aged 70-85 years with acute or convalescent COVID-19. The CDR3 runs from the conserved cysteine through the conserved F or W. D genes are given only for firm matches. Clone size is given for some rows only: seen once, a few or many times, or a class if the clone is expanded.

>NA|NA|TRBJ2-6|TRBV7-2
CASSLRGFGANVLTF
TGTGCCAGCAGCCTCAGGGGCTTCGGGGCCAACGTCCTGACTTTC
>NA|NA|TRBJ2-7|TRBV18
CASSPPLLSIYEQYF
TGTGCCAGCTCGCCGCCCTTGCTCAGTATCTACGAGCAGTACTTC
>NA|NA|TRBJ2-7|TRBV5-4
CASSPSPGTNEQYF
TGTGCCAGCAGCCCGAGCCCGGGAACCAACGAGCAGTACTTC
>NA|TRBD1|TRBJ1-2|TRBV10-3
CAIRTGGYGYTF
TGTGCCATCAGGACAGGGGGCTATGGCTACACCTTC
>NA|TRBD1|TRBJ1-2|TRBV2
CASSLRTGRNGYTF
TGTGCCAGCAGTCTGAGGACAGGAAGGAATGGCTACACCTTC
>NA|NA|TRBJ2-3|TRBV15
CATSRRGTTTSTDTQYF
TGTGCCACCAGCAGAAGGGGGACGACTACTAGCACAGATACGCAGTATTTT
>NA|NA|TRBJ1-2|TRBV6-6
CASSGLFYGYTF
TGTGCCAGCAGTGGACTTTTCTATGGCTACACCTTC
>NA|NA|TRBJ1-6|TRBV4-1
CASSHANSPLHF
TGCGCCAGCAGCCATGCGAATTCACCCCTCCACTTT
>NA|TRBD1|TRBJ1-2|TRBV2
CASSQGTGDGYTF
TGTGCCAGCAGCCAAGGGACAGGAGACGGCTACACCTTC
>NA|TRBD2|TRBJ2-3|TRBV27
CASSLRRGTDTQYF
TGTGCCAGCAGTTTACGGCGGGGGACAGATACGCAGTATTTT
>NA|TRBD1|TRBJ1-4|TRBV5-1
CASSLQGPTNEKLFF
TGCGCCAGCAGCTTACAGGGGCCAACTAATGAAAAACTGTTTTTT
>few|NA|TRBJ2-3|TRBV7-3
CASSSRLGRADTQYF
TGTGCCAGCAGCTCTCGGCTGGGTCGGGCAGATACGCAGTATTTT
>NA|NA|TRBJ1-5|TRBV21-1
CASSFPGGNQPQHF
TGTGCCAGCAGCTTTCCAGGGGGCAATCAGCCCCAGCATTTT
>NA|TRBD1|TRBJ1-2|TRBV27
CASRTRDRGHYGYTF
TGTGCCAGCAGAACCCGGGACAGGGGCCACTATGGCTACACCTTC
>NA|TRBD2|TRBJ2-5|TRBV6-2/TRBV6-3
CASSWGRLAQETQYF
TGTGCCAGCAGTTGGGGGCGACTAGCGCAAGAGACCCAGTACTTC
>NA|TRBD2|TRBJ2-1|TRBV28
CASSTTGTSDEQFF
TGTGCCAGCAGTACAACCGGGACTAGCGATGAGCAGTTCTTC
>NA|NA|TRBJ1-5|TRBV19
CASTEDWSNQPQHF
TGTGCCAGTACCGAGGACTGGAGCAATCAGCCCCAGCATTTT
>NA|NA|TRBJ2-7|TRBV9
CASSAKDGGLTYEQYF
TGTGCCAGCAGCGCCAAAGACGGGGGGCTAACCTACGAGCAGTACTTC
>NA|TRBD2|TRBJ2-3|TRBV5-1
CASSLEAGGLTDTQYF
TGCGCCAGCAGCTTGGAAGCGGGGGGGCTCACAGATACGCAGTATTTT
>NA|TRBD2|TRBJ2-1|TRBV10-3
CASSTSGYFYNEQFF
TGTGCCAGCTCGACTAGCGGGTACTTTTACAATGAGCAGTTCTTC